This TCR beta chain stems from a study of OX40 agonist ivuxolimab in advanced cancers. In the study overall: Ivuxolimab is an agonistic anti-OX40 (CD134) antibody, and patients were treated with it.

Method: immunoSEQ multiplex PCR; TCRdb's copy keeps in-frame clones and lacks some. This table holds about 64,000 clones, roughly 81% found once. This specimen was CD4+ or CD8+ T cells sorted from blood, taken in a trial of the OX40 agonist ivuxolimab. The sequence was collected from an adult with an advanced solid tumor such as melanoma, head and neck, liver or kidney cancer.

The CDR3 DNA reads TGTGCCAGTAGTATCAACGGGGCTCCGAACACTGAAGCTTTCTTT. The encoded protein is CASSINGAPNTEAFF. This chain links TRBV19 with TRBJ1-1; a weak D match, TRBD1 (5 bases). The CDR3 covers 15 residues. Germline lookup yields CDR1 LNHDA and CDR2 SQIVND (reference sequence). V lost 3 bases and J lost 1, with 12 bases in between.